Here is one T cell receptor (beta chain) with its context. The source of the sample is a study of blood T cell repertoires in COVID-19. Looking at the study overall: Italy, Spain and the United States were the sources of the convalescent and acute COVID-19 samples. T cells, B-cell-depleted T cells, or PBMCs provided the cDNA or gDNA that served as material.

The J segment lost 6 bases and the V segment lost 1 base, leaving 4 bases of the junction unmatched. Germline CDR1 and CDR2: SGHKS and YYEKEE (reference sequence). The CDR3 has 14 residues. Assay: immunoSEQ multiplex PCR; the TCRdb copy retains only in-frame clones and omits some. The sample lists 75,000 to 100,000 clones, more than 65% occurring once. The sequencing sample was made of peripheral blood. This receptor was identified in a woman aged 80 or over with acute or convalescent COVID-19. The rearrangement links TRBV5-5 to TRBJ1-1; 9 bases are a match to TRBD1. CDR3 sequence reads: CASSLPGQGPEAFF. CDR3 sequence (DNA): TGTGCCAGCAGCTTGCCGGGACAGGGTCCTGAAGCTTTCTTT.